These T cell receptor beta chains were read from a single sample in a study of blood T cell repertoires in COVID-19. Produced via immunoSEQ multiplex PCR; TCRdb's table is partial and in-frame only. The sample has more than 150,000 clones, about 88% seen once. Sequences were obtained from peripheral blood. All receptors come from a woman in her 70s with acute or convalescent COVID-19. The CDR3 runs from the conserved cysteine through the conserved F or W. The order of the fields is CDR3 protein, V gene, D gene, J gene. D genes are given only for firm matches.

cdr3_aa: CASSSQGREAFF; v_call: TRBV2; d_call: NA; j_call: TRBJ1-1
cdr3_aa: CATSSGRGQGSNEQFF; v_call: TRBV15; d_call: TRBD1; j_call: TRBJ2-1
cdr3_aa: CASSYPGQDHSGNTIYF; v_call: TRBV6-2/TRBV6-3; d_call: TRBD1; j_call: TRBJ1-3
cdr3_aa: CASSQDPTRWDEQYF; v_call: TRBV4-1; d_call: NA; j_call: TRBJ2-7
cdr3_aa: CASSQDGQGPLNTEAFF; v_call: TRBV4-3; d_call: TRBD1; j_call: TRBJ1-1
cdr3_aa: CASSWSGQGDSPLHF; v_call: TRBV5-1; d_call: NA; j_call: TRBJ1-6
cdr3_aa: CASARSSYEQYF; v_call: TRBV27; d_call: NA; j_call: TRBJ2-7
cdr3_aa: CASSRRTSNPNYGYTF; v_call: TRBV6-2/TRBV6-3; d_call: NA; j_call: TRBJ1-2
cdr3_aa: CASSYPGVGARDTQYF; v_call: TRBV5-8; d_call: NA; j_call: TRBJ2-3
cdr3_aa: CASSGFKGATNYGYTF; v_call: TRBV5-1; d_call: TRBD1; j_call: TRBJ1-2
cdr3_aa: CASKIQGSGYTF; v_call: TRBV2; d_call: NA; j_call: TRBJ1-2
cdr3_aa: CASSQPLFGYEQYF; v_call: TRBV19; d_call: NA; j_call: TRBJ2-7
cdr3_aa: CASSLGATTNTEAFF; v_call: TRBV5-1; d_call: NA; j_call: TRBJ1-1
cdr3_aa: CASSFAGWTGGSETQYF; v_call: TRBV7-2; d_call: TRBD1; j_call: TRBJ2-5
cdr3_aa: CASSLSFEATQYF; v_call: TRBV5-1; d_call: NA; j_call: TRBJ2-5
cdr3_aa: CASSPGLAGGGDTQYF; v_call: TRBV5-1; d_call: TRBD2; j_call: TRBJ2-3
cdr3_aa: CASSQAGGSNQPQHF; v_call: TRBV4-2; d_call: TRBD1; j_call: TRBJ1-5
cdr3_aa: CASSRDRETGANVLTF; v_call: TRBV7-3; d_call: TRBD1; j_call: TRBJ2-6
cdr3_aa: CASRALRRSTDTQYF; v_call: TRBV6-5; d_call: NA; j_call: TRBJ2-3
cdr3_aa: CASSLTSGGTEAFF; v_call: TRBV6-4; d_call: TRBD1; j_call: TRBJ1-1
cdr3_aa: CASNGQGAEAGELFF; v_call: TRBV2; d_call: TRBD1; j_call: TRBJ2-2
cdr3_aa: CASSLETGRDTQYF; v_call: TRBV4-1; d_call: TRBD1; j_call: TRBJ2-3
cdr3_aa: CASSGAGGPVNEQFF; v_call: TRBV5-4; d_call: TRBD2; j_call: TRBJ2-1
cdr3_aa: CASTLPGERRSSPLHF; v_call: TRBV28; d_call: NA; j_call: TRBJ1-6
cdr3_aa: CASSYRLPGNTEAFF; v_call: TRBV6-2/TRBV6-3; d_call: NA; j_call: TRBJ1-1
cdr3_aa: CASSLGLASYNEQFF; v_call: TRBV5-1; d_call: TRBD2; j_call: TRBJ2-1
cdr3_aa: CASSRKSGVQETQYF; v_call: TRBV3-1/TRBV3-2; d_call: NA; j_call: TRBJ2-5
cdr3_aa: CASTSTGRNYGYTF; v_call: TRBV7-2; d_call: TRBD1; j_call: TRBJ1-2
cdr3_aa: CASSVAQGPRGDYTF; v_call: TRBV9; d_call: NA; j_call: TRBJ1-2
cdr3_aa: CASSQGQGGKLFF; v_call: TRBV9; d_call: TRBD1; j_call: TRBJ1-4
cdr3_aa: CAWSVLREGEKLFF; v_call: TRBV30; d_call: NA; j_call: TRBJ1-4
cdr3_aa: CASSPRLAGFFYTGELFF; v_call: TRBV7-2; d_call: TRBD2; j_call: TRBJ2-2
cdr3_aa: CASSSGQLNEKLFF; v_call: TRBV19; d_call: NA; j_call: TRBJ1-4
cdr3_aa: CAWKGGQGYNSPLHF; v_call: TRBV30; d_call: NA; j_call: TRBJ1-6
cdr3_aa: CASSVVPGELQETQYF; v_call: TRBV9; d_call: NA; j_call: TRBJ2-5
cdr3_aa: CASSPLAGDVYEQYF; v_call: TRBV6-5; d_call: TRBD2; j_call: TRBJ2-7
cdr3_aa: CASMVEGGYTF; v_call: TRBV3-1/TRBV3-2; d_call: NA; j_call: TRBJ1-2
cdr3_aa: CASSYPAMSGGYGYTF; v_call: TRBV6-2/TRBV6-3; d_call: NA; j_call: TRBJ1-2
cdr3_aa: CASSPRQGNTIYF; v_call: TRBV9; d_call: NA; j_call: TRBJ1-3
cdr3_aa: CASIRTGITGELFF; v_call: TRBV6-5; d_call: NA; j_call: TRBJ2-2
cdr3_aa: CASSLSFFADTQYF; v_call: TRBV27; d_call: NA; j_call: TRBJ2-3
cdr3_aa: CASSLASGGAQETQYF; v_call: TRBV7-6; d_call: TRBD2; j_call: TRBJ2-5
cdr3_aa: CASSLGLAQEGGQFF; v_call: TRBV5-4; d_call: NA; j_call: TRBJ2-1